The subject of this entry is one T cell receptor (beta chain). What it binds is unknown. The data originate from a study of cytomegalovirus exposure and HLA in healthy donors. Study in general: Roughly 179 million T cells yielded 120 million or so unique TCR beta sequences, as an earlier analysis found. Of all 400 or so donors who were genotyped, roughly 81% belonged to the Caucasian-associated ancestry cluster. Study-level findings and limits: Fewer N-insertions (relative to the 666-donor mean) were reportedly seen in an Asian-associated ancestry cluster in a later analysis. In a later analysis, V- and J-gene trimming of beta chains associated with a DCLRE1C missense variant, replicated independently.

Germline-derived CDR1 and CDR2 are SGHRS and YFSETQ. V shed 5 bases, J shed 0 bases, and the junction held 4 bases outside the gene matches. This CDR3 is 16 amino acids long. 60 Vbeta and 13 Jbeta primers were used in PCR. Measured with immunoSEQ multiplex PCR; TCRdb has only the in-frame clones, and not every one. The sample lists roughly 120,000 clones, 55% to 65% occurring once. Source material: PBMCs. This sequence joins TRBV5-1 and TRBJ2-6; the match to TRBD1 covers 8 bases. The receptor comes from a woman between 25 and 40 years old in good health and CMV-seronegative. CDR3 coding DNA: TGCGCCAGCAGTGGGACAGGTTTCTCTGGGGCCAACGTCCTGACTTTC. This encodes CASSGTGFSGANVLTF.